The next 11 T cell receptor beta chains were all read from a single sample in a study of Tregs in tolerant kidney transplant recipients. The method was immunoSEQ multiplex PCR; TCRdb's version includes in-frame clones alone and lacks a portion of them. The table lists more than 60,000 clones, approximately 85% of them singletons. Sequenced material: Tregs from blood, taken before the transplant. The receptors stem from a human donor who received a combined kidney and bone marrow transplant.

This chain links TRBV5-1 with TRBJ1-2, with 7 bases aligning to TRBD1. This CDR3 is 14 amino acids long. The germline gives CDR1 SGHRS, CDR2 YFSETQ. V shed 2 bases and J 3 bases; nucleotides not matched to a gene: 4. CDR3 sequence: CASSFDRVDYGYTF. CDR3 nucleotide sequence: TGCGCCAGCAGCTTCGACAGGGTTGACTATGGCTACACCTTC. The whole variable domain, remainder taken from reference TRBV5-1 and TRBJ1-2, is KAGVTQTPRYLIKTRGQQVTLSCSPISGHRSVSWYQQTPGQGLQFLFEYFSETQRNKGNFPGRFSGRQFSNSRSEMNVSTLELGDSALYLCASSFDRVDYGYTFGSGTRLTVV.

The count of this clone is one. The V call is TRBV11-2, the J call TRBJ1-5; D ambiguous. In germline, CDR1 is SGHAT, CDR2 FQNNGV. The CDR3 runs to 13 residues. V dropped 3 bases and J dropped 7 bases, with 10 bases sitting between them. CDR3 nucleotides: TGTGCCAGCAGCTTGAACGGGCAGCAGCCCCAGCATTTT. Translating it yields CASSLNGQQPQHF. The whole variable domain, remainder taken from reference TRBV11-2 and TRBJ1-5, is EAGVAQSPRYKIIEKRQSVAFWCNPISGHATLYWYQQILGQGPKLLIQFQNNGVVDDSQLPKDRFSAERLKGVDSTLKIQPAKLEDSAVYLCASSLNGQQPQHFGDGTRLSIL.

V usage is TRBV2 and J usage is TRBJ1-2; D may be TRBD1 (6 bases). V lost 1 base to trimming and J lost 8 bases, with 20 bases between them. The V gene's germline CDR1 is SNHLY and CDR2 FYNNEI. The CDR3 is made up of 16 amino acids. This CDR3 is CASSEDAGGAGKGYTF. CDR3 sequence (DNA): TGTGCCAGCAGTGAAGACGCGGGGGGCGCAGGAAAAGGCTACACCTTC.

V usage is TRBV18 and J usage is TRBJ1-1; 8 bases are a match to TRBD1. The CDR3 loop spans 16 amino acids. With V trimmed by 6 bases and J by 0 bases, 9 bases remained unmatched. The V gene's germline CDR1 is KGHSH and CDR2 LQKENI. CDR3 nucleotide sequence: TGTGCCAGCTCCCTAGGACAGGGTGGCCTGAACACTGAAGCTTTCTTT. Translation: CASSLGQGGLNTEAFF.

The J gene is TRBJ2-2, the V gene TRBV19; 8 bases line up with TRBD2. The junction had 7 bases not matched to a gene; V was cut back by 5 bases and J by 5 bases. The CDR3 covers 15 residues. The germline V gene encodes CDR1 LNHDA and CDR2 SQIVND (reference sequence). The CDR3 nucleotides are TGTGCCAGTAGTCCCGCGGGGGGCCTGACCGGGGAGCTGTTTTTT. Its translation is CASSPAGGLTGELFF.

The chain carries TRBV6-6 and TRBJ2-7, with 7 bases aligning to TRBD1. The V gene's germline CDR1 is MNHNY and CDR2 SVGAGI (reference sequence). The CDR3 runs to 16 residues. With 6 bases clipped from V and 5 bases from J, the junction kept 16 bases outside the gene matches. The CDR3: CASRSDRGGRGNEQYF. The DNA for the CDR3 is TGTGCCAGCAGAAGCGACCGAGGGGGCCGAGGGAACGAGCAGTACTTC.

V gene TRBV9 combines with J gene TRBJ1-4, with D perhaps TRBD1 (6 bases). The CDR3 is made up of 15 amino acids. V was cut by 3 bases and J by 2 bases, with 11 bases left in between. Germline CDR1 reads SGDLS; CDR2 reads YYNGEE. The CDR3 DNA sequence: TGTGCCAGCAGCGCCCGTGGGGGCACTAATGAAAAACTGTTTTTT. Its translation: CASSARGGTNEKLFF.

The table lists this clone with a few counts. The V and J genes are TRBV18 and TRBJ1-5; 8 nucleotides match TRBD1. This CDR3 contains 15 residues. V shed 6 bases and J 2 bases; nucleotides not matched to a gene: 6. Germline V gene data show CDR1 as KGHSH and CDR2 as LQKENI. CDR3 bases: TGTGCCAGCTCCCTAGACAGGGGTGGCAATCAGCCCCAGCATTTT. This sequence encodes CASSLDRGGNQPQHF.

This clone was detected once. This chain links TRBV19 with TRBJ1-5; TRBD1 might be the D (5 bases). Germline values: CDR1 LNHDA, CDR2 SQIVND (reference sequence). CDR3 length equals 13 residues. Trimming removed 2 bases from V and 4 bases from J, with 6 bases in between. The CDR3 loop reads CASSIPGNQPQHF. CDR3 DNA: TGTGCCAGTAGTATACCAGGGAATCAGCCCCAGCATTTT.

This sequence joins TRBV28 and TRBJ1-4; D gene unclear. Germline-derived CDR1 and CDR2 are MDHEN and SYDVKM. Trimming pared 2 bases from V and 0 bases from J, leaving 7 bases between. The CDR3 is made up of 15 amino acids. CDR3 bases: TGTGCCAGCAGTTTAGGAACCTCAACTAATGAAAAACTGTTTTTT. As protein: CASSLGTSTNEKLFF.

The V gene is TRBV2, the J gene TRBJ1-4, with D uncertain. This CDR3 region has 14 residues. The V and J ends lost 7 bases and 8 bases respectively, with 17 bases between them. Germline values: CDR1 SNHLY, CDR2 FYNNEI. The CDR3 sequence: CASTPNRASEKLFF. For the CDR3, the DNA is TGTGCCAGCACCCCTAATCGGGCTAGCGAAAAACTGTTTTTT.